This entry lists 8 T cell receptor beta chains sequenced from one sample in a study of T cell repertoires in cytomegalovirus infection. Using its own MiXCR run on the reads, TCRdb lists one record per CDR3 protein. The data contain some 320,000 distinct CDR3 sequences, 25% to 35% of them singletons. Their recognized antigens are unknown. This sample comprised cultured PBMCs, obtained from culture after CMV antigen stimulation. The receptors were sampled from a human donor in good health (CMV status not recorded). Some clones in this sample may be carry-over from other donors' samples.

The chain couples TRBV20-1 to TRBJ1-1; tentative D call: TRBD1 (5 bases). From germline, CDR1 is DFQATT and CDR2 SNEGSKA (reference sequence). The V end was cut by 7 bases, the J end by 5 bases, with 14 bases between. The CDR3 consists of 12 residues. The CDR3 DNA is TGCAGTGGGTCTCCGGGGGGGACTGAAGCTTTCTTT. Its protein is CSGSPGGTEAFF.

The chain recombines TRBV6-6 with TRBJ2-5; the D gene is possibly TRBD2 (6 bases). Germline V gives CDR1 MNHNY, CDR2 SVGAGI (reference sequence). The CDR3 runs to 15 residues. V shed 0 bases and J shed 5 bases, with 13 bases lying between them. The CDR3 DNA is TGTGCCAGCAGTTACTCGGGGGGAGAGCGTGAGACCCAGTACTTC. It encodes CASSYSGGERETQYF.

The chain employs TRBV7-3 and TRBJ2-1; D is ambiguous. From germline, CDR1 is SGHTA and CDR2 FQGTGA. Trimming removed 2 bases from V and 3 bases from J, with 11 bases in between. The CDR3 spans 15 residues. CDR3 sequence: CASSLQEKDYNEQFF. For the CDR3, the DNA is TGTGCCAGCAGCTTACAGGAAAAGGACTACAATGAGCAGTTCTTC.

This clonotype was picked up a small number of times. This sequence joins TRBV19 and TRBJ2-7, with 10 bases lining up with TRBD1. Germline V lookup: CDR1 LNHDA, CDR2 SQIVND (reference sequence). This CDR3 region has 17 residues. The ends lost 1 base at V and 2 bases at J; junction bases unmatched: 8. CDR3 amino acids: CASSIGGTGASPYEQYF. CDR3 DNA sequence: TGTGCCAGTAGTATAGGGGGGACAGGGGCGTCCCCCTACGAGCAGTACTTC. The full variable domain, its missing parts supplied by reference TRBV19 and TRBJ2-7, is DGGITQSPKYLFRKEGQNVTLSCEQNLNHDAMYWYRQDPGQGLRLIYYSQIVNDFQKGDIAEGYSVSREKKESFPLTVTSAQKNPTAFYLCASSIGGTGASPYEQYFGPGTRLTVT.

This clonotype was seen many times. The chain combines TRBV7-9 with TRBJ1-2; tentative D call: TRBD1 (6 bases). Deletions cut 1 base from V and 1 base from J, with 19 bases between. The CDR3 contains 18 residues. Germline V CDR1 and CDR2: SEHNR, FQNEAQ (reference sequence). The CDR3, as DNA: TGTGCCAGCAGCTTAGGTGGGGGCTGGAGCCCGGATAACTATGGCTACACCTTC. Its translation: CASSLGGGWSPDNYGYTF. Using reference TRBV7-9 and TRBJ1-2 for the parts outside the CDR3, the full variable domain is DTGVSQNPRHKITKRGQNVTFRCDPISEHNRLYWYRQTLGQGPEFLTYFQNEAQLEKSRLLSDRFSAERPKGSFSTLEIQRTEQGDSAMYLCASSLGGGWSPDNYGYTFGSGTRLTVV.

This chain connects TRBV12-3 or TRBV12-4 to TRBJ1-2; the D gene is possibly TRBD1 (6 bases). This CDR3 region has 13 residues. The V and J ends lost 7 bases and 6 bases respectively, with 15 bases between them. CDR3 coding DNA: TGTGCCAGCAATCGTGGGACAACGAATGGCTACACCTTC. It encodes CASNRGTTNGYTF.

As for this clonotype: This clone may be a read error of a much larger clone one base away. The CDR3 sequence is CSVFGQRADTEAFF. The CDR3 DNA reads as TGCAGCGTGTTCGGACAGAGAGCGGACACTGAAGCTTTCTTT. The genes are TRBV29-1 and TRBJ1-1; weak D call: TRBD1 (6 bases). CDR1 and CDR2 from the germline V gene are SQVTM and ANQGSEA. Trimming removed 6 bases from V and 3 bases from J, with 17 bases in between. The CDR3 consists of 14 residues.

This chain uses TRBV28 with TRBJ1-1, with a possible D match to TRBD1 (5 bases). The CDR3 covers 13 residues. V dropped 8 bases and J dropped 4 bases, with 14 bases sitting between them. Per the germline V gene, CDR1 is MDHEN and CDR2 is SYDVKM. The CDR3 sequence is CASPSSGGTEAFF. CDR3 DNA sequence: TGTGCCAGCCCCTCAAGCGGGGGCACTGAAGCTTTCTTT. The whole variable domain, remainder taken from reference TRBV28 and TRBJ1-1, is DVKVTQSSRYLVKRTGEKVFLECVQDMDHENMFWYRQDPGLGLRLIYFSYDVKMKEKGDIPEGYSVSREKKERFSLILESASTNQTSMYLCASPSSGGTEAFFGQGTRLTVV.